Shown below are 29 T cell receptor beta chains from a single sample sequenced in a study of T-cell memory formation after mild COVID-19. TCRdb redid the calling of the 5' RACE reads with MiXCR, one entry per CDR3 protein. The repertoire holds fewer than 450,000 distinct CDR3 sequences, with 20% to 25% as singletons. Sequencing was done on a sample of PBMCs or a T cell subset sorted from them (not recorded which). These receptors all come from an adult woman who had mild COVID-19 (a few samples of this study predate the infection). Cell type and time point are not known.

The chain uses TRBV11-2 and TRBJ2-5; TRBD2 matches 9 bases. V dropped 3 bases and J dropped 3; count of bases not matched to a gene: 5. Germline V gene lookup returns CDR1 SGHAT and CDR2 FQNNGV. The CDR3 has 15 residues. The CDR3 nucleotides read TGTGCCAGCAGCTTTAGCGGGAGTTTCGAAGAGACCCAGTACTTC. Translation gives CASSFSGSFEETQYF. Full variable domain (remainder filled in from reference TRBV11-2 and TRBJ2-5): EAGVAQSPRYKIIEKRQSVAFWCNPISGHATLYWYQQILGQGPKLLIQFQNNGVVDDSQLPKDRFSAERLKGVDSTLKIQPAKLEDSAVYLCASSFSGSFEETQYFGPGTRLLVL.

The chain combines TRBV20-1 with TRBJ2-1, with TRBD2 identical over 9 bases. The germline gives CDR1 DFQATT, CDR2 SNEGSKA (reference sequence). Trimming at V came to 6 bases and at J to 0 bases, leaving 6 bases not matched to a gene. The CDR3 is made up of 15 amino acids. CDR3 sequence (DNA): TGCAGTGCAATAGCGGGAGCTCTCTCCTACAATGAGCAGTTCTTC. Amino acid sequence: CSAIAGALSYNEQFF.

This rearrangement joins TRBV29-1 to TRBJ2-1; either TRBD1 or TRBD2 may supply D (5 bases each). This CDR3 contains 11 residues. V was clipped by 5 bases and J by 7 bases, with 9 bases between them. Germline CDR1 and CDR2: SQVTM and ANQGSEA. The CDR3 DNA sequence: TGCAGCGTTTGGGACCCGAATGAGCAGTTCTTC. It translates to CSVWDPNEQFF.

The V call is TRBV12-3 or TRBV12-4, the J call TRBJ1-5, with no clear D. The CDR3 runs 13 residues. V dropped 3 bases and J dropped 7 bases, with 10 bases sitting between them. The CDR3 is CASSFHVDQPQHF. The DNA of the CDR3 is TGTGCCAGCAGTTTTCACGTTGACCAGCCCCAGCATTTT.

This clonotype was found a few times. The chain joins TRBV7-8 to TRBJ1-1; 8 bases align to TRBD1. Looked up from germline, CDR1 is SGHVS and CDR2 is FQNEAQ. The CDR3 sequence is 14 residues long. V gave up 1 base and J gave up 7 bases; unmatched junction bases: 5. CDR3 sequence (DNA): TGTGCCAGCAGCTTAGGGACAGGGCTGAATGAAGCTTTCTTT. Translating gives CASSLGTGLNEAFF.

This clonotype was counted ten times or more. V and J are TRBV7-2 and TRBJ1-3, with D perhaps matching TRBD1 (5 bases). The CDR3 runs 17 residues. V was trimmed by 1 base and J by 3 bases, leaving 16 bases between them. CDR1 is SGHTA, CDR2 FQGNSA, per germline. DNA of the CDR3: TGTGCCAGCAGCTTAGGGCCGGGGAGGGGACTTGGAAACACCATATATTTT. Encoded protein: CASSLGPGRGLGNTIYF. Variable domain in full (rest from reference TRBV7-2 and TRBJ1-3): GAGVSQSPSNKVTEKGKDVELRCDPISGHTALYWYRQSLGQGLEFLIYFQGNSAPDKSGLPSDRFSAERTGGSVSTLTIQRTQQEDSAVYLCASSLGPGRGLGNTIYFGEGSWLTVV.

The chain joins TRBV20-1 to TRBJ2-1; 7 bases are a match to TRBD2. Trimming removed 6 bases from V and 7 bases from J; junction bases left unmatched: 6. This CDR3 has 12 residues. Germline V gene lookup returns CDR1 DFQATT and CDR2 SNEGSKA (reference sequence). CDR3 sequence: CSAGRRANEQFF. CDR3 sequence (DNA): TGCAGTGCCGGGAGGAGGGCAAATGAGCAGTTCTTC.

The chain recombines TRBV20-1 with TRBJ2-7, with unresolved D. CDR3 length: 12 residues. CDR1 and CDR2 (germline): DFQATT, SNEGSKA (reference sequence). V gave up 3 bases and J gave up 1 base, with 7 bases separating them. CDR3 amino acids: CSARSQSYEQYF. In DNA, the CDR3 is TGCAGTGCTAGGTCGCAGTCCTACGAGCAGTACTTC.

This clonotype appeared a few times. Its ends do not fully match the called genes, so a read error is possible. The rearrangement uses TRBV11-2 and TRBJ2-5; D may correspond to TRBD1 or TRBD2 (5 bases each). The V gene's germline CDR1 is SGHAT and CDR2 FQNNGV. The length of the CDR3 is 16 residues. CDR3 protein: CASRSISPGTQGTQYF. The DNA for the CDR3 is TGTGCCAGCAGATCGATTTCGCCGGGGACCCAAGGGACCCAGTACTTC.

This clonotype was found a few times. The rearrangement joins TRBV20-1 to TRBJ2-6; D perhaps matches TRBD1 (5 bases). This CDR3 is built from 16 residues. Trimming took 1 base from V and 3 from J, leaving 13 bases between them. The germline V gene has CDR1 DFQATT and CDR2 SNEGSKA (reference sequence). CDR3 protein: CSARVRQHFGANVLTF. The CDR3, as DNA: TGCAGTGCTAGAGTCCGACAGCACTTTGGGGCCAACGTCCTGACTTTC.

There are many counts of this clonotype. This chain uses TRBV24-1 with TRBJ2-4, with a weak D call TRBD2 (6 bases). V was shortened by 5 bases and J by 4 bases, with 20 bases between the two germline ends. The germline gives CDR1 KGHDR, CDR2 SFDVKD. The length of the CDR3 is 17 residues. The CDR3 sequence: CATSGAPKAGVKNIQYF. In nucleotides, the CDR3 is TGTGCCACCAGTGGTGCCCCGAAAGCGGGTGTTAAAAACATTCAGTACTTC.

This clonotype was picked up a small number of times. This chain joins TRBV7-3 and TRBJ2-5; D possibly uses TRBD1 or TRBD2 (5 bases each). The CDR3 is 15 amino acids. Looked up from germline, CDR1 is SGHTA and CDR2 is FQGTGA. The ends were cut back, 5 bases at V and 5 bases at J, with 18 bases in the middle. In DNA, the CDR3 is TGTGCCAGCAGCCAACGGGGCAGAGCTAAGGAGACCCAGTACTTC. Amino acid sequence: CASSQRGRAKETQYF.

Only a few counts were recorded for this clonotype. The J gene is TRBJ1-1, the V gene TRBV7-8; D gene unclear. Per the germline V gene, CDR1 is SGHVS and CDR2 is FQNEAQ. The germline V and J ends were trimmed by 1 base and 1 base, with 7 bases remaining between them. The CDR3 covers 14 residues. Written as DNA, the CDR3 is TGTGCCAGCAGCTTAGGGTCCCCGAACACTGAAGCTTTCTTT. Amino acid sequence: CASSLGSPNTEAFF.

This clonotype was detected a few times. The chain carries TRBV2 and TRBJ1-3, with unresolved D. This CDR3 has 18 residues. V lost 7 bases and J lost 0, with 22 bases in between. Germline lookup yields CDR1 SNHLY and CDR2 FYNNEI. CDR3 DNA: TGTGCCAGCATCAAGGGTGGACTTTCCGCCAGCTCTGGAAACACCATATATTTT. Translated, it gives CASIKGGLSASSGNTIYF.

This clonotype was observed a few times. The chain links TRBV7-2 to TRBJ1-2; D gene ambiguous. The CDR3 extends over 16 amino acids. Germline V gene lookup returns CDR1 SGHTA and CDR2 FQGNSA. The V end lost 0 bases, the J end lost 4 bases, and 15 bases lay between the germline ends. This chain's CDR3 is CASSLARITSGYGYTF. The CDR3 DNA sequence: TGTGCCAGCAGCTTAGCGAGAATAACTTCCGGCTATGGCTACACCTTC. The full variable domain, completed using reference TRBV7-2 and TRBJ1-2, is GAGVSQSPSNKVTEKGKDVELRCDPISGHTALYWYRQSLGQGLEFLIYFQGNSAPDKSGLPSDRFSAERTGGSVSTLTIQRTQQEDSAVYLCASSLARITSGYGYTFGSGTRLTVV.

This chain links TRBV6-2 or TRBV6-3 with TRBJ2-3; TRBD2 matches 7 bases. Trimming removed 6 bases from V and 3 bases from J; junction bases left unmatched: 12. Germline V gene data show CDR1 as MNHEY and CDR2 as SVGEGT. CDR3 size: 16 residues. Here the CDR3 DNA reads TGTGCCAGCAGCACCCTAGGACGGGGAGGGACAGATACGCAGTATTTT. This gives the protein CASSTLGRGGTDTQYF.

The rearrangement links TRBV5-5 to TRBJ1-1, with a weak D call TRBD1 (5 bases). From germline, CDR1 is SGHKS and CDR2 YYEKEE (reference sequence). The CDR3 extends over 15 amino acids. V was shortened by 3 bases and J by 2 bases, with 14 bases between the two germline ends. CDR3 amino acids: CASSWAPTENTEAFF. CDR3 DNA sequence: TGTGCCAGCAGCTGGGCCCCGACAGAAAACACTGAAGCTTTCTTT.

The chain uses TRBV7-6 and TRBJ1-1; no definite D call. Germline CDR1 SGHVS, CDR2 FNYEAQ. With 5 bases removed from V and 7 bases from J, the gap between germline ends came to 11 bases. The CDR3 consists of 12 residues. The CDR3 spells CASSPGPYEAFF. DNA of the CDR3: TGTGCCAGCAGCCCTGGCCCTTATGAAGCTTTCTTT.

The V and J genes are TRBV6-2 or TRBV6-3 and TRBJ2-7; either TRBD1 or TRBD2 may supply D (5 bases each). With 5 bases removed from V and 9 bases from J, the gap between germline ends came to 14 bases. This CDR3 has 12 amino acids. Germline values: CDR1 MNHEY, CDR2 SVGEGT. CDR3 in amino acids: CASSPGTELQYF. Written as DNA, the CDR3 is TGTGCCAGCAGTCCAGGGACGGAACTGCAGTACTTC.

This clonotype has only a few counts. V is TRBV4-1 and J is TRBJ2-5; D perhaps matches TRBD1 (6 bases). The CDR3 contains 16 residues. The V end was cut by 0 bases, the J end by 6 bases, with 17 bases between. From germline, CDR1 is MGHRA and CDR2 YSYEKL. The CDR3 region is CASSQDSARGRKTQYF. The CDR3 bases are TGCGCCAGCAGCCAAGATTCAGCCAGGGGAAGGAAGACCCAGTACTTC.

This clonotype turned up a few times. The rearrangement joins TRBV29-1 to TRBJ1-1, with 7 bases identical to TRBD1. Germline V gene sequence: CDR1 SQVTM, CDR2 ANQGSEA. V lost 7 bases to trimming and J lost 1 base; unmatched junction nucleotides: 3. The CDR3 covers 12 residues. The CDR3 region is CSGGQKNTEAFF. DNA for the CDR3: TGCAGCGGGGGACAGAAGAACACTGAAGCTTTCTTT.

This clonotype was counted only a few times. This chain links TRBV19 with TRBJ2-5; D not resolved. V was cut by 1 base and J by 5 bases, with 11 bases left in between. This CDR3 region has 14 residues. Germline CDR1 LNHDA, CDR2 SQIVND (reference sequence). CDR3 amino acids: CASSIASSTETQYF. CDR3 coding DNA: TGTGCCAGTAGTATAGCCTCCAGCACGGAGACCCAGTACTTC.

The chain couples TRBV24-1 to TRBJ2-1, with D unresolved. CDR3 length: 13 residues. The germline CDR1 and CDR2 sequences are KGHDR and SFDVKD. Deletions cut 7 bases from V and 3 bases from J, with 9 bases between. CDR3 protein: CATSGTSYNEQFF. The CDR3 region has the DNA TGTGCCACCAGCGGTACCAGCTACAATGAGCAGTTCTTC.

This clonotype was found a few times. This chain links TRBV6-5 with TRBJ2-7, with 7 bases that match TRBD1. V dropped 7 bases and J dropped 6; count of bases not matched to a gene: 6. Germline V gene sequence: CDR1 MNHEY, CDR2 SVGAGI. The CDR3 is made up of 12 amino acids. The CDR3 nucleotides are TGTGCCAGCACCAGACCAGGGGGCGAGCAGTACTTC. Protein: CASTRPGGEQYF.

The V call is TRBV29-1, the J call TRBJ2-5; 8 bases align to TRBD1. The CDR3 has 16 residues. CDR1 and CDR2 from the germline V gene are SQVTM and ANQGSEA. The V and J ends lost 6 bases and 1 base, in that order; junction bases with no gene match: 13. The CDR3 reads CSVERTGWGIQETQYF. The CDR3 coding sequence is TGCAGCGTGGAAAGGACAGGGTGGGGGATCCAAGAGACCCAGTACTTC.

CDR3 nucleotide sequence: TGTGCCAGCAGCTCTGACATTGGGGTACACACTGAAGCTTTCTTT. Protein product: CASSSDIGVHTEAFF. The V gene is TRBV7-9, the J gene TRBJ1-1; D call uncertain. The CDR3 runs 15 residues. Germline V gene sequence: CDR1 SEHNR, CDR2 FQNEAQ (reference sequence). V gave up 4 bases and J gave up 3 bases, with 15 bases separating them.

This clonotype was seen only a few times. This chain uses TRBV4-1 with TRBJ1-1; D gene uncertain. The V gene's germline CDR1 is MGHRA and CDR2 YSYEKL. Trimming cost V 3 bases and J 4 bases, with 9 bases left between them. The CDR3 extends over 13 amino acids. CDR3 nucleotides: TGCGCCAGCAGCCATGGGCTGGTCACTGAAGCTTTCTTT. Its translation is CASSHGLVTEAFF.

The V and J genes are TRBV18 and TRBJ1-2; the D is unclear. The germline V gene encodes CDR1 KGHSH and CDR2 LQKENI. V dropped 2 bases and J dropped 6 bases, with 13 bases sitting between them. CDR3 size: 14 residues. CDR3: CASSPRANADGYTF. CDR3 DNA: TGTGCCAGCTCACCAAGGGCCAACGCAGATGGCTACACCTTC. Combining the CDR3 with reference TRBV18 and TRBJ1-2 gives the whole variable domain NAGVMQNPRHLVRRRGQEARLRCSPMKGHSHVYWYRQLPEEGLKFMVYLQKENIIDESGMPKERFSAEFPKEGPSILRIQQVVRGDSAAYFCASSPRANADGYTFGSGTRLTVV.

The chain carries TRBV29-1 and TRBJ1-1; possible D gene TRBD1, 5 bases. The CDR3 runs 11 residues. The germline V gene encodes CDR1 SQVTM and CDR2 ANQGSEA. Trimming took 4 bases from V and 5 from J, leaving 8 bases between them. The CDR3, as DNA: TGCAGCGTTGGGGGGTGGACTGAAGCTTTCTTT. Translated: CSVGGWTEAFF.